This TCR beta chain derives from a study of cytomegalovirus exposure and HLA in healthy donors. Overall study context: Samples from HLA-typed donors yielded around 85 million unique TCRs in an early data release.

Broader study findings: TCR association rates varied by HLA locus in a later analysis, with DRB1 highest and HLA-C lowest. According to reports, the classifier identified cytomegalovirus status with high specificity and sensitivity. Accurate prediction of most subjects' HLA-A and HLA-B alleles from TCR beta sequences was reported.

Primers: 60 Vbeta forward and 13 Jbeta reverse. TCRdb's copy holds only in-frame clones and misses some; the assay was immunoSEQ multiplex PCR. The sample has fewer than 110,000 clones, around 60% seen once. CDR1 and CDR2 from the germline V gene are SGHRS and YFSETQ. The CDR3 runs 13 residues. Trimming shortened V by 3 bases and J by 3 bases, and 7 bases separated the two germline ends. A note on this clone: Its antigen is unidentified.

This chain joins TRBV5-1 and TRBJ2-1, with D perhaps matching TRBD1 (5 bases). The clonotype was recovered from a woman in her 50s in good health and CMV-seronegative. Sequencing input: PBMCs. CDR3 DNA: TGCGCCAGCAGCTGGGGCCTCTACAATGAGCAGTTCTTC. It yields the protein CASSWGLYNEQFF.